This is a list of T cell receptor beta chains from one sample in a study of blood T cell repertoires in COVID-19. Method: immunoSEQ multiplex PCR; TCRdb's copy keeps in-frame clones and lacks some. The repertoire holds about 120,000 clones, with roughly 79% as singletons. The sample was peripheral blood. The receptors derive from a man in his sixties or seventies with active or convalescent COVID-19. CDR3s include the opening cysteine and the closing phenylalanine or tryptophan. The D gene is left open where the match is weak. Size is omitted from some rows. Given values are once, few, many or a class for expanded clones.

v_call	d_call	clone_size	cdr3_length	j_call	cdr3_aa	cdr3_nt
TRBV7-2	NA	NA	14	TRBJ2-1	CASSLTQVGGEQFF	TGTGCCAGCAGCTTGACGCAGGTTGGTGGTGAGCAGTTCTTC
TRBV5-6	NA	NA	16	TRBJ1-4	CASSAQGIGVGEKLFF	TGTGCCAGCAGCGCGCAGGGGATCGGTGTCGGTGAAAAACTGTTTTTT
TRBV19	TRBD1	NA	13	TRBJ2-7	CASSVNYRGEQYF	TGTGCCAGTAGTGTAAATTACAGGGGCGAGCAGTACTTC
TRBV12-5	TRBD1	NA	14	TRBJ1-2	CASGPGQGHVGYTF	TGTGCTAGTGGACCCGGACAGGGCCATGTCGGCTACACCTTC
TRBV5-1	TRBD2	NA	15	TRBJ2-7	CASSERLATRYEQYF	TGCGCCAGCAGTGAGAGACTAGCGACACGCTACGAGCAGTACTTC
TRBV12-1	NA	NA	15	TRBJ1-1	CASSFGTGGGTEAFF	TGTGCCAGCAGCTTTGGGACAGGGGGAGGCACTGAAGCTTTCTTT
TRBV30	NA	few	11	TRBJ1-2	CAWGLSDGYTF	TGTGCCTGGGGACTTTCCGATGGCTACACCTTC
TRBV12-5	TRBD1	NA	13	TRBJ1-2	CASGLWDRGGYTF	TGTGCTAGTGGTTTGTGGGACAGGGGAGGCTACACCTTC
TRBV7-9	NA	NA	15	TRBJ1-2	CASSFQGTPLSGYTF	TGTGCCAGCAGCTTCCAGGGGACCCCTCTAAGTGGCTACACCTTC
TRBV15	NA	NA	12	TRBJ2-1	CATSRAQNEQFF	TGTGCCACCAGCAGAGCGCAGAATGAGCAGTTCTTC
TRBV5-1	TRBD1	NA	16	TRBJ2-1	CASSLGTGSSYNEQFF	TGCGCCAGCAGCTTGGGGACAGGGAGCTCCTACAATGAGCAGTTCTTC
TRBV6-4	TRBD2	few	15	TRBJ2-3	CASSGSGGVTDTQYF	TGTGCCAGCAGCGGTAGCGGGGGGGTGACAGATACGCAGTATTTT
TRBV6-1	TRBD2	NA	18	TRBJ2-3	CASSEAVGGLAGGDTQYF	TGTGCCAGCAGTGAAGCCGTCGGAGGACTAGCGGGGGGAGATACGCAGTATTTT
TRBV5-6	TRBD1	NA	14	TRBJ2-7	CASMTGRGLGEQYF	TGTGCCAGCATGACGGGCAGGGGGTTAGGCGAGCAGTACTTC
TRBV9	TRBD1	many	18	TRBJ1-5	CASSPPRDRVGRNQPQHF	TGTGCCAGCAGCCCGCCCCGGGACAGGGTGGGTCGCAATCAGCCCCAGCATTTT
TRBV4-3	TRBD2	few	16	TRBJ2-3	CASSQELAKMTDTQYF	TGCGCCAGCAGCCAAGAACTAGCGAAGATGACAGATACGCAGTATTTT
TRBV11-2	NA	NA	15	TRBJ2-7	CASSLDRGLYYEQYF	TGTGCCAGCAGCTTAGATCGGGGTCTGTATTACGAGCAGTACTTC
TRBV18	TRBD1	NA	14	TRBJ1-1	CASSPVTGDTEAFF	TGTGCCAGCTCACCAGTAACAGGGGACACTGAAGCTTTCTTT
TRBV18	TRBD2	once	15	TRBJ2-7	CASSQIAGGSYEQYF	TGTGCCAGCTCTCAAATAGCGGGAGGGTCCTACGAGCAGTACTTC
TRBV4-3	TRBD2	NA	16	TRBJ2-1	CASSQEPGLAYNEQFF	TGCGCCAGCAGCCAGGAGCCGGGACTAGCATACAATGAGCAGTTCTTC
TRBV11-1	TRBD1	NA	13	TRBJ1-1	CASSPDRGTEAFF	TGTGCCAGCAGCCCGGACAGGGGTACTGAAGCTTTCTTT
TRBV20-1	NA	NA	13	TRBJ2-7	CSASFGGTYEQYF	TGCAGTGCTAGTTTCGGGGGTACCTACGAGCAGTACTTC
TRBV5-1	TRBD2	NA	16	TRBJ2-1	CASSKQGGGARNEQFF	TGCGCCAGCAGCAAGCAGGGCGGGGGGGCCAGGAATGAGCAGTTCTTC
TRBV27	TRBD1	NA	15	TRBJ2-5	CASSTGQGARETQYF	TGTGCCAGCAGTACCGGACAGGGGGCGCGTGAGACCCAGTACTTC
TRBV3-1/TRBV3-2	TRBD1	NA	14	TRBJ1-2	CASSQEGRGLGYTF	TGTGCCAGCAGCCAAGAGGGCAGGGGGCTCGGCTACACCTTC
TRBV5-1	NA	NA	14	TRBJ1-1	CASSLGGQNTEAFF	TGCGCCAGCAGCTTGGGGGGACAGAACACTGAAGCTTTCTTT
TRBV4-2	NA	NA	15	TRBJ1-3	CASSQEQDSGNTIYF	TGTGCCAGCAGCCAAGAACAGGACTCTGGAAACACCATATATTTT
TRBV6-2/TRBV6-3	TRBD1	NA	16	TRBJ1-2	CASSYSSGWDSYGYTF	TGTGCCAGCAGTTACTCGTCTGGGTGGGACAGCTATGGCTACACCTTC
TRBV28	NA	NA	14	TRBJ1-2	CASSPGQSRYGYTF	TGTGCCAGCAGCCCAGGACAGTCCCGCTATGGCTACACCTTC
TRBV18	TRBD1	NA	18	TRBJ2-6	CASSPPGQGSSGANVLTF	TGTGCCAGCTCACCACCGGGACAGGGAAGCTCTGGGGCCAACGTCCTGACTTTC
TRBV7-9	NA	few	13	TRBJ1-2	CASSYGENYGYTF	TGTGCCAGCAGTTACGGGGAAAACTATGGCTACACCTTC
TRBV9	NA	NA	13	TRBJ1-5	CASSVGEGTPQHF	TGTGCCAGCAGCGTAGGGGAGGGAACGCCCCAGCATTTT
TRBV7-9	NA	NA	14	TRBJ1-1	CASSLPGSNTEAFF	TGTGCCAGCAGCTTACCAGGGTCGAACACTGAAGCTTTCTTT
TRBV27	TRBD1	NA	14	TRBJ2-2	CASGRDRGSGELFF	TGTGCCAGCGGCCGGGACAGGGGTTCCGGGGAGCTGTTTTTT
TRBV28	TRBD2	NA	14	TRBJ2-7	CASSLSGLAYEQYF	TGTGCCAGCAGCCTGTCCGGACTAGCGTACGAGCAGTACTTC
TRBV10-3	NA	NA	14	TRBJ2-1	CAIRGQEVYNEQFF	TGTGCCATCAGGGGACAAGAAGTGTACAATGAGCAGTTCTTC
TRBV18	NA	NA	16	TRBJ1-1	CASSPQGLSSNTEAFF	TGTGCCAGCTCACCACAGGGACTCTCCTCGAACACTGAAGCTTTCTTT
TRBV9	NA	NA	15	TRBJ1-5	CASSVGLSSNQPQHF	TGTGCCAGCAGCGTAGGTCTCAGTAGCAATCAGCCCCAGCATTTT
TRBV18	TRBD1	NA	15	TRBJ2-6	CASSLDRSGANVLTF	TGTGCCAGCTCACTGGACAGGTCTGGGGCCAACGTCCTGACTTTC
TRBV5-4	TRBD1	NA	20	TRBJ2-4	CASSLEAGTGNSLAKNIQYF	TGTGCCAGCAGCTTGGAGGCCGGGACAGGGAATTCGTTAGCCAAAAACATTCAGTACTTC